The sequence of this T cell receptor beta chain was determined in a study of T-cell memory formation after mild COVID-19. Study-level findings and limits: Memory cells collected pre-infection included some clones that later responded, suggesting cross-reactive memory joined. Day 15 to 85 contracting clones showed balanced CD4/CD8; day 15 to 37 expanders favored CD4+. Mainly in CM and EM were contracting CD4+ clones; CD8+ were in EMRA.

Many counts were recorded for this clonotype. Its specificity is not known. Germline loops: CDR1 LGHDT, CDR2 YNNKEL (reference sequence). V dropped 0 bases and J dropped 6; count of bases not matched to a gene: 7. This CDR3 spans 16 amino acids. TCRdb used MiXCR to reprocess the 5' RACE reads, holding one entry per CDR3 protein. This sample has 150,000 to 200,000 distinct CDR3 sequences, with around a tenth found just once. The sample taken for sequencing was PBMCs or a T cell subset sorted from them (not recorded which). The gene calls are TRBV3-1 and TRBJ2-1, with 8 bases identical to TRBD1. This receptor was obtained from a young man who had mild COVID-19 (a few samples of this study predate the infection). Cell type and time point are not known. The DNA of the CDR3 is TGTGCCAGCAGCCAAGATCCCAGGGGGCTTGGCAATGAGCAGTTCTTC. It codes for CASSQDPRGLGNEQFF.